Each of the 18 T cell receptor beta chains below was sequenced from the same sample in a study of regulatory T cells in long-lasting Graves disease. The time point denotes: newly diagnosed GD, antithyroid drugs for less than 3 months. Scientists built the TCR library using RNA that was extracted from PBMCs. Building of the TCR beta libraries involved iRepertoire HTBI primers and Arm-PCR of CDR3 regions. MiXCR, applied by TCRdb to the multiplex PCR reads, yields one record per CDR3 protein. The sample has roughly 430,000 distinct CDR3 sequences, around 15% seen once. The same sample was also studied in work on T cells in Graves' hyperthyroidism and ophthalmopathy.

This material consisted of peripheral blood mononuclear cells (PBMCs), taken at new diagnosis, from a patient treated with antithyroid drugs. These receptors all stem from a woman aged 25-40 years with Graves disease.

For this clonotype: A much larger clone differs by one base, so this may be a read error. This chain joins TRBV2 and TRBJ2-3, with D unresolved. Trimming left V 11 bases short and J 6 bases short, with 15 bases between. The V gene's germline CDR1 is SNHLY and CDR2 FYNNEI. There are 12 residues in the CDR3. The CDR3: CAWSPSPDTQYF. The CDR3 DNA reads as TGTGCCTGGTCCCCCTCCCCCGATACGCAGTATTTT.

There are a few counts of this clonotype. The chain joins TRBV6-1 to TRBJ2-7, with TRBD2 matching over 9 bases. CDR3 length equals 15 residues. The germline gives CDR1 MNHNS, CDR2 SASEGT. Germline trimming cut 3 bases from V and 0 bases from J; bases unmatched to any gene: 3. The CDR3 reads CASSDFSGSSYEQYF. CDR3 DNA sequence: TGTGCCAGCAGTGACTTTAGCGGGAGCTCCTACGAGCAGTACTTC.

For this clonotype: Possible read error: a much larger clone is one base away. This chain joins TRBV7-2 and TRBJ2-3; D perhaps matches TRBD2 (5 bases). Trimming removed 1 base from V and 3 bases from J, with 17 bases in between. The CDR3 consists of 17 residues. Germline-derived CDR1 and CDR2 are SGHTA and FQGNSA. The CDR3 nucleotides read TGTGCCAGCAGCTTAGTTACCGTGGGAGAAGAGACAGATACGCAGTATTTT. It specifies CASSLVTVGEETDTQYF.

The table lists this clonotype with a few counts. A much larger clone differs by one base, so this may be a read error. The chain has TRBV18 and TRBJ1-1; D possibly corresponds to TRBD1 (6 bases). V was trimmed by 3 bases and J by 4 bases, leaving 15 bases between them. Germline CDR1 and CDR2: KGHSH and LQKENI. The CDR3 covers 15 residues. The chain's CDR3 is CASSPPLGGSTEAFF. In DNA form, the CDR3 reads TGTGCCAGCTCACCTCCTCTAGGGGGGAGCACTGAAGCTTTCTTT.

This clonotype came up a few times. CDR3 protein: CASSQDTTFRYEQYF. The CDR3, as DNA: TGCGCCAGCAGCCAAGATACGACTTTTAGATACGAGCAGTACTTC. The chain links TRBV4-3 to TRBJ2-7; no reliable D call. V was pared by 0 bases and J by 4 bases, with 13 bases between. The CDR3 is 15 residues long. Germline V gene sequence: CDR1 LGHNA, CDR2 YSLEER.

V and J are TRBV20-1 and TRBJ1-5; D is unclear. The germline V gene has CDR1 DFQATT and CDR2 SNEGSKA (reference sequence). Between the trimmed V and J ends, which lost 4 bases and 6 bases, there was a span of 13 bases. The CDR3 runs 13 residues. As DNA, the CDR3 is TGCAGTGCTATGGTTACGTCGGCTCAGCCCCAGCATTTT. Residues: CSAMVTSAQPQHF.

The table lists this clonotype with a few counts. The chain is built from TRBV12-3 or TRBV12-4 and TRBJ2-1, with D possibly TRBD2 on 7 matching bases. V dropped 5 bases and J dropped 7 bases, with 24 bases sitting between them. The CDR3 loop spans 17 amino acids. The CDR3 coding sequence is TGTGCCAGCAGTCCCCCCAGGGGAGGGCCCTCGTGGAATGAGCAGTTCTTC. The encoded protein is CASSPPRGGPSWNEQFF.

This clonotype has ten or more counts. The chain employs TRBV9 and TRBJ2-7; 8 bases are a match to TRBD2. This CDR3 has 14 amino acids. Germline V gene sequence: CDR1 SGDLS, CDR2 YYNGEE. V shed 0 bases and J 3 bases; nucleotides not matched to a gene: 2. CDR3 amino acids: CASSVDSGSYEQYF. CDR3 DNA: TGTGCCAGCAGCGTAGACAGCGGGAGCTACGAGCAGTACTTC.

This clonotype was picked up many times. This rearrangement joins TRBV7-2 to TRBJ2-7; 9 bases agree with TRBD2. The V gene end was trimmed by 1 base and the J gene end by 3 bases; junction bases not matched to a gene: 7. CDR3 length: 16 amino acids. Looked up from germline, CDR1 is SGHTA and CDR2 is FQGNSA. CDR3 residues: CASSLVGTSTLYEQYF. The CDR3 DNA is TGTGCCAGCAGCTTAGTAGGGACTAGCACTCTCTACGAGCAGTACTTC.

This clonotype has ten or more counts. The chain has TRBV24-1 and TRBJ2-1, with 10 positions matching TRBD2. The V segment lost 4 bases and the J segment 4 bases; nucleotides outside the gene matches: 21. Germline V gene data show CDR1 as KGHDR and CDR2 as SFDVKD. This CDR3 has 21 residues. The CDR3 loop reads CATSDSLWGTLAGGVYNEQFF. CDR3 coding DNA: TGTGCCACCAGTGACTCACTGTGGGGCACGTTAGCGGGAGGAGTGTACAATGAGCAGTTCTTC.

This clonotype was found a few times. V and J are TRBV5-1 and TRBJ2-7, with D tentatively TRBD1 (6 bases). CDR1 and CDR2 (germline): SGHRS, YFSETQ. The CDR3 loop spans 16 amino acids. V gave up 4 bases and J gave up 6 bases, with 23 bases separating them. The CDR3 here is CASSPGWAGTLPEQYF. The CDR3 region has the DNA TGCGCCAGCAGCCCCGGATGGGCAGGGACACTCCCCGAGCAGTACTTC.

This clonotype was seen repeatedly, ten times or more. The chain links TRBV3-1 to TRBJ2-2, with D possibly being TRBD1 (6 bases). The CDR3 has 15 residues. From germline, CDR1 is LGHDT and CDR2 YNNKEL (reference sequence). The V gene lost 4 bases and the J gene lost 4 bases, with 13 bases spanning the gap. The CDR3 loop is CASSRDISLTGELFF. The CDR3 coding sequence is TGTGCCAGCAGCCGGGACATATCCCTCACCGGGGAGCTGTTTTTT.

This clonotype was seen ten or more times. This chain uses TRBV11-1 with TRBJ1-1; 10 bases are a match to TRBD1. The CDR3 spans 15 residues. Trimming cost V 0 bases and J 6 bases; bases outside gene matches: 4. Germline assignment: CDR1 SGHAT and CDR2 FQDESV (reference sequence). The CDR3 DNA reads as TGTGCCAGCAGCTTAGCGCAAGGGACAGGGGCTGAAGCTTTCTTT. Its protein is CASSLAQGTGAEAFF.

This chain links TRBV6-2 or TRBV6-3 with TRBJ2-5, with 8 bases lining up with TRBD2. The CDR3 consists of 15 residues. CDR1 MNHEY and CDR2 SVGEGT come from the germline V gene. J lost 5 bases, V lost 5 bases, and 10 bases had no gene match. CDR3 DNA: TGTGCCAGCAGTGACCGTCTAGCGGGCTATGAGACCCAGTACTTC. Its protein is CASSDRLAGYETQYF.

This clonotype was seen repeatedly, ten times or more. The gene calls are TRBV5-1 and TRBJ2-3; D possibly corresponds to TRBD1 (5 bases). The CDR3 has 15 residues. Germline values: CDR1 SGHRS, CDR2 YFSETQ. Trimming left V 0 bases short and J 0 bases short, with 8 bases between. CDR3 DNA sequence: TGCGCCAGCAGCTTGGGGGGCTTTAGCACAGATACGCAGTATTTT. It is translated as CASSLGGFSTDTQYF.

This clonotype was counted ten times or more. The chain has TRBV12-3 or TRBV12-4 and TRBJ2-7; 9 nucleotides align to TRBD2. The CDR3 covers 15 residues. V was clipped by 6 bases and J by 7 bases; unmatched bases: 13. The DNA of the CDR3 is TGTGCCAGCAGCCTACGGTCTAGCGGGATTGGTGAGCAGTACTTC. This sequence encodes CASSLRSSGIGEQYF.

The sample holds many counts of this clonotype. The genes are TRBV3-1 and TRBJ1-4, with TRBD1 matching over 9 bases. CDR3 size: 13 residues. The V and J ends lost 6 bases and 8 bases, in that order; junction bases with no gene match: 4. Germline CDR1 LGHDT, CDR2 YNNKEL (reference sequence). Here the CDR3 reads CASRGTGREKLFF. DNA for the CDR3: TGTGCCAGCAGAGGGACAGGGAGAGAAAAACTGTTTTTT.

This clonotype was found many times. The genes are TRBV5-4 and TRBJ1-2, with 9 bases aligning to TRBD1. Germline-derived CDR1 and CDR2 are SGHNT and YYREEE (reference sequence). The ends lost 4 bases at V and 8 bases at J; junction bases unmatched: 15. The CDR3 is 16 residues long. The CDR3 nucleotides read TGTGCCAGCAGCGCGCCGGGACAGGGCCTCCGAGGGGGCTACACCTTC. This encodes CASSAPGQGLRGGYTF. Using reference TRBV5-4 and TRBJ1-2 for the parts outside the CDR3, the full variable domain is ETGVTQSPTHLIKTRGQQVTLRCSSQSGHNTVSWYQQALGQGPQFIFQYYREEENGRGNFPPRFSGLQFPNYSSELNVNALELDDSALYLCASSAPGQGLRGGYTFGSGTRLTVV.